This record concerns one TCR beta chain sequence. This specimen belongs to a study of blood T cells in healthy people across ages. Germline CDR1 and CDR2: SGHRS and YFSETQ. CDR3 length: 18 residues. V was clipped by 4 bases and J by 6 bases, with 29 bases between them. A J-beta primer mix and a sample-barcoded 5' primer were used in a second PCR of about 7 to 12 cycles. TCRdb used MiXCR to reprocess the 5' RACE reads, holding one entry per CDR3 protein. The sample holds 710,000 or so distinct CDR3 sequences; approximately 29% are singletons and the top ten take 15% to 17%. This rearrangement joins TRBV5-1 to TRBJ2-7; TRBD1 or TRBD2 may be the D gene (5 bases each). The source of this sequence is a woman of 80 years or more in good health. The source material was blood. CDR3 sequence: CASSPASDRWARGGEQYF. As DNA, the CDR3 is TGCGCCAGCAGCCCCGCTTCGGATCGGTGGGCGAGGGGTGGCGAGCAGTACTTC.